This T cell receptor (beta chain) was retrieved from a study of long-term antiretroviral therapy in people with HIV. Version v3.0 of the immunoSEQ assay ran at survey level. Sequencing used immunoSEQ multiplex PCR; TCRdb keeps in-frame clones, though not all of them. The table shows roughly 20,000 clones, with just over 90% occurring only once. Germline CDR1 is SNHLY and CDR2 is FYNNEI. This CDR3 is built from 14 residues. Trimming pared 0 bases from V and 1 base from J, leaving 6 bases between. This receptor was identified in a woman between 25 and 40 years old with HIV. The source was unsorted PBMCs, collected 4.4 years before starting antiretroviral therapy. The V and J genes are TRBV2 and TRBJ1-1; D remains unclear. CDR3 sequence: CASSEALANTEAFF. The CDR3 bases are TGTGCCAGCAGTGAAGCGCTGGCGAACACTGAAGCTTTCTTT.